Presented here are 14 T cell receptor beta chains from one specimen sequenced in a study of beta chain features in type 1 diabetes (dated by TCRdb to the late 2010s). Receptor amplification or capture employed the immunoSEQ multiplex PCR assay. The High Capacity cDNA Reverse Transcription Kit was used to reverse transcribe all of the isolated RNA, meaning that expressed TCRB transcripts were what got sequenced. Not all clones reach the TCRdb copy of this immuneACCESS table, which keeps in-frame sequences only. Checked studies attribute under half of the gap to unresolved V genes and leave the rest unexplained. Counted in this sample were 200,000 to 300,000 clones; 27% of them appeared once. 3.5% to 4% of the sample is held by the ten biggest clonotypes. Sequenced sample: central memory CD4+ T cells from blood. These receptors were collected from a man aged 30 to 39 in good health.

This clone has only a few counts. The rearrangement links TRBV7-8 to TRBJ2-3; D is unresolved. This CDR3 contains 14 residues. From germline, CDR1 is SGHVS and CDR2 FQNEAQ. Trimming stripped 1 base from V and 2 bases from J, with 7 bases between. CDR3 amino acids: CASSLVSNTDTQYF. In nucleotides, the CDR3 is TGTGCCAGCAGCTTAGTCTCGAACACAGATACGCAGTATTTT.

V usage is TRBV2 and J usage is TRBJ2-1; D is undetermined. The germline CDR1 and CDR2 sequences are SNHLY and FYNNEI. This CDR3 comprises 13 residues. Trimming took 3 bases from V and 9 from J, leaving 12 bases between them. The CDR3 here is CASSEFGPGEQFF. In DNA, the CDR3 is TGTGCCAGCAGTGAGTTTGGGCCGGGTGAGCAGTTCTTC.

On this clone: Additional DNA sequences in this sample encode the identical CDR3. This rearrangement joins TRBV11-2 to TRBJ2-5, with D uncertain. The germline V gene encodes CDR1 SGHAT and CDR2 FQNNGV. The ends were cut back, 1 base at V and 2 bases at J, with 2 bases in the middle. The CDR3 sequence is 12 residues long. CDR3 nucleotide sequence: TGTGCCAGCAGCTTAGGTCAAGAGACCCAGTACTTC. As protein: CASSLGQETQYF.

Turning to this clone: A much bigger clone sits one base away, suggesting this may be a read error. The CDR3 loop reads CARSQGGAGGGTDTQYF. CDR3 DNA sequence: TGCGCCCGCAGCCAAGGGGGAGCGGGAGGGGGCACAGATACGCAGTATTTT. The chain employs TRBV4-1 and TRBJ2-3, with TRBD2 matching 10 bases. CDR3 size: 17 residues. Germline assignment: CDR1 MGHRA and CDR2 YSYEKL.

The rearrangement uses TRBV7-2 and TRBJ2-5, with TRBD2 matching over 7 bases. Germline assignment: CDR1 SGHTA and CDR2 FQGNSA. The CDR3 has 15 amino acids. Germline trimming cut 1 base from V and 5 bases from J; bases unmatched to any gene: 7. CDR3 bases: TGTGCCAGCAGCTTAGATCCAGCGGGGCGGGAGACCCAGTACTTC. This sequence encodes CASSLDPAGRETQYF.

V is TRBV5-1 and J is TRBJ1-5; D is unresolved. Deletions cut 4 bases from V and 4 bases from J, with 9 bases between. This CDR3 spans 13 amino acids. The germline V gene encodes CDR1 SGHRS and CDR2 YFSETQ. The CDR3 nucleotides read TGCGCCAGCAGCGAGGGAATTAATCAGCCCCAGCATTTT. It translates to CASSEGINQPQHF.

The chain couples TRBV6-5 to TRBJ1-1, with D perhaps matching TRBD1 (6 bases). Deletions cut 6 bases from V and 5 bases from J, with 16 bases between. Germline CDR1 MNHEY, CDR2 SVGAGI. The CDR3 is made up of 14 amino acids. The CDR3 here is CASRAPGGRTEAFF. CDR3 nucleotide sequence: TGTGCCAGCAGGGCCCCCGGGGGCCGGACTGAAGCTTTCTTT.

This clone came up a few times. A much larger clone is a single base away; this may be a read error. The chain couples TRBV28 to TRBJ1-5; 7 positions match TRBD1. CDR1 is MDHEN and CDR2 is SYDVKM in the germline V gene. This CDR3 has 16 amino acids. The ends lost 9 bases at V and 0 bases at J; junction bases unmatched: 11. Here the CDR3 reads CARQSGGRISNQPQHF. The CDR3 nucleotides are TGTGCCAGGCAGTCAGGGGGGCGGATTAGCAATCAGCCCCAGCATTTT.

The rearrangement links TRBV27 to TRBJ1-5; TRBD1 might be the D (6 bases). This CDR3 contains 14 residues. Trimming shortened V by 5 bases and J by 6 bases, and 14 bases separated the two germline ends. Germline V CDR1 and CDR2: MNHEY, SMNVEV (reference sequence). CDR3 nucleotides: TGTGCCAGCAGTCCACAACAGGGTTTTCAGCCCCAGCATTTT. Translation gives CASSPQQGFQPQHF.

This clone has a handful of counts. The chain has TRBV29-1 and TRBJ1-5, with D possibly being TRBD1 (5 bases). V lost 4 bases and J lost 4, with 8 bases in between. Germline lookup yields CDR1 SQVTM and CDR2 ANQGSEA. The CDR3 is made up of 12 amino acids. The CDR3 is CSVGGVNQPQHF. The CDR3 coding sequence is TGCAGCGTTGGAGGGGTTAATCAGCCCCAGCATTTT.

With respect to this clone: At the DNA level, this CDR3 is encoded by other sequences in the same sample as well. This chain connects TRBV29-1 to TRBJ2-7, with D tentatively TRBD1 (6 bases). Per the germline V gene, CDR1 is SQVTM and CDR2 is ANQGSEA. V lost 5 bases to trimming and J lost 6 bases, with 11 bases between them. CDR3 length equals 11 residues. The CDR3 reads CSVLGQGEQYF. CDR3 nucleotide sequence: TGCAGCGTTCTGGGACAAGGCGAGCAGTACTTC.

This clone was detected a few times. V usage is TRBV2 and J usage is TRBJ1-1, with D possibly matching TRBD1 (6 bases). Germline V gene sequence: CDR1 SNHLY, CDR2 FYNNEI. With 4 bases removed from V and 7 bases from J, the gap between germline ends came to 16 bases. This CDR3 is 14 amino acids long. In DNA, the CDR3 is TGTGCCAGCAGTGCAAACAGGGAAATTGGTGAAGCTTTCTTT. Protein: CASSANREIGEAFF.

This clone occurred a few times. The chain links TRBV7-2 to TRBJ2-7; 10 nucleotides agree with TRBD2. J was trimmed by 4 bases and V by 0 bases; bases with no gene match: 6. The CDR3 consists of 16 residues. Looked up from germline, CDR1 is SGHTA and CDR2 is FQGNSA. CDR3 amino acids: CASSLASSGGRYEQYF. In DNA form, the CDR3 reads TGTGCCAGCAGCTTAGCATCTAGCGGGGGAAGGTACGAGCAGTACTTC.

The chain links TRBV28 to TRBJ1-1; D might be TRBD1 (6 bases). The length of the CDR3 is 14 residues. Looked up from germline, CDR1 is MDHEN and CDR2 is SYDVKM. Trimming cost V 4 bases and J 0 bases, with 9 bases left between them. CDR3 loop: CASSSTGLNTEAFF. The CDR3 DNA is TGTGCCAGCAGTTCTACAGGGTTGAACACTGAAGCTTTCTTT.